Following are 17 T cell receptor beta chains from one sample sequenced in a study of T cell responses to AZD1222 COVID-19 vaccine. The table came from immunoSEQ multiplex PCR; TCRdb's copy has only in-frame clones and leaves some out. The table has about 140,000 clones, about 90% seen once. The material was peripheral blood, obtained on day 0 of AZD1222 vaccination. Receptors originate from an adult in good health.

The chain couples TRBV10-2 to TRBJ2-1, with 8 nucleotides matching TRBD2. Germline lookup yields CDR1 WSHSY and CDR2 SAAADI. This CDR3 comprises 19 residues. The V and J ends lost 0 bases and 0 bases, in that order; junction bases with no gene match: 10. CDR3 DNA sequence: TGCGCCAGCAGTGAGTCTTATAATAGCGGGACGAGCTCCTACAATGAGCAGTTCTTC. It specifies CASSESYNSGTSSYNEQFF.

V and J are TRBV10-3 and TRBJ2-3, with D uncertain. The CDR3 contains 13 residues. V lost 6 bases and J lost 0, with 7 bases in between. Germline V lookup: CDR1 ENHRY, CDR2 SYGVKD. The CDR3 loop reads CAISLYSTDTQYF. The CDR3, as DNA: TGTGCCATCAGCCTATATAGCACAGATACGCAGTATTTT.

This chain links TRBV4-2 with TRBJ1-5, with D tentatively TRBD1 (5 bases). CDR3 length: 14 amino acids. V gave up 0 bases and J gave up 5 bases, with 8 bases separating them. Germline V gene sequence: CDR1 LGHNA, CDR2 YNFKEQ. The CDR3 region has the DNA TGTGCCAGCAGCCAAGAGCCGACAGATCAGCCCCAGCATTTT. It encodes CASSQEPTDQPQHF.

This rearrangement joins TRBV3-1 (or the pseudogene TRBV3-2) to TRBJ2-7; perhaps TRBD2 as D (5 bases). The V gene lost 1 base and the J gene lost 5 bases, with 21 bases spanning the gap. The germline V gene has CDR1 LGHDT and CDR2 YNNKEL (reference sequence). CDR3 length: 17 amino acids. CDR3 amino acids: CASSQVPASPLANEQYF. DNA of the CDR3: TGTGCCAGCAGCCAAGTCCCCGCTAGCCCACTCGCCAACGAGCAGTACTTC.

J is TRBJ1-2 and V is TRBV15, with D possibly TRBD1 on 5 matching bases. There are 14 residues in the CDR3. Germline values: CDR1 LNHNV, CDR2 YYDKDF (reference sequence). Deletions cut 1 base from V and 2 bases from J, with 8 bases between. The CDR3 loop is CATSRGGQNYGYTF. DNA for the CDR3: TGTGCCACCAGCAGAGGGGGCCAGAACTATGGCTACACCTTC.

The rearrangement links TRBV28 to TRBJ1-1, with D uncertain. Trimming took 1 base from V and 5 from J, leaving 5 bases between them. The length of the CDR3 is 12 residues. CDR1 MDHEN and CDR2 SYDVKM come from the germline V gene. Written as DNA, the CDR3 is TGTGCCAGCAGTTTATCGTTGACTGAAGCTTTCTTT. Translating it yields CASSLSLTEAFF. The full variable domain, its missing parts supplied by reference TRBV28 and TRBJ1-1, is DVKVTQSSRYLVKRTGEKVFLECVQDMDHENMFWYRQDPGLGLRLIYFSYDVKMKEKGDIPEGYSVSREKKERFSLILESASTNQTSMYLCASSLSLTEAFFGQGTRLTVV.

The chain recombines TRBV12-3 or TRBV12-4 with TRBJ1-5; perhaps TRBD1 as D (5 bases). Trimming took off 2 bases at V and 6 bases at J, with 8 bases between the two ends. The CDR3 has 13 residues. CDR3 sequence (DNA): TGTGCCAGCAGTTTACAGCAGGGTCAGCCCCAGCATTTT. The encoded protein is CASSLQQGQPQHF.

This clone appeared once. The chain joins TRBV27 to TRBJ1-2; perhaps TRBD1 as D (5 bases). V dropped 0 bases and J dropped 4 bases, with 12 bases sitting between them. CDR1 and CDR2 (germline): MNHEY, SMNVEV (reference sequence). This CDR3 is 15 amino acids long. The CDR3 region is CASSLSIQGSYGYTF. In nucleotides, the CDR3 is TGTGCCAGCAGTTTATCAATCCAGGGTAGCTATGGCTACACCTTC.

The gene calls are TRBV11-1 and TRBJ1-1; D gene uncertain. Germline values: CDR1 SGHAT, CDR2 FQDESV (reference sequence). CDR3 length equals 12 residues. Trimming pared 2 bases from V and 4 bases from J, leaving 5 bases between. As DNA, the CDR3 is TGTGCCAGCAGCTTACGACTCACTGAAGCTTTCTTT. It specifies CASSLRLTEAFF.

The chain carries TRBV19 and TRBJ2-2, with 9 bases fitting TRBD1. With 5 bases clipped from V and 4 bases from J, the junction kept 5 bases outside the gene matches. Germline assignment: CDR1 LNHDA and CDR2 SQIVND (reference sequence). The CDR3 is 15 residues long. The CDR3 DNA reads TGTGCCAGTAGTCAACTACAGGGGGCCACCGGGGAGCTGTTTTTT. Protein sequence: CASSQLQGATGELFF. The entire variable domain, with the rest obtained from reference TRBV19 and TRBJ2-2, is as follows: DGGITQSPKYLFRKEGQNVTLSCEQNLNHDAMYWYRQDPGQGLRLIYYSQIVNDFQKGDIAEGYSVSREKKESFPLTVTSAQKNPTAFYLCASSQLQGATGELFFGEGSRLTVL.

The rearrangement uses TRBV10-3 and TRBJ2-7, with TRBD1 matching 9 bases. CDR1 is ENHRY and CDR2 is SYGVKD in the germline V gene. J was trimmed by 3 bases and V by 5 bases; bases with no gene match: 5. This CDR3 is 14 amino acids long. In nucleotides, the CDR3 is TGTGCCATCAGTTCACCGGGACAGGGCTACGAGCAGTACTTC. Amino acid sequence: CAISSPGQGYEQYF.

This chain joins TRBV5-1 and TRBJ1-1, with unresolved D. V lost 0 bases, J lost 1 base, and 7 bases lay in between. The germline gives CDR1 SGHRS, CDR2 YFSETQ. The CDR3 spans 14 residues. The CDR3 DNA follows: TGCGCCAGCAGCTTGGGGGGTCCGAACACTGAAGCTTTCTTT. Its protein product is CASSLGGPNTEAFF. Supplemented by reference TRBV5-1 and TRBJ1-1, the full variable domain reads KAGVTQTPRYLIKTRGQQVTLSCSPISGHRSVSWYQQTPGQGLQFLFEYFSETQRNKGNFPGRFSGRQFSNSRSEMNVSTLELGDSALYLCASSLGGPNTEAFFGQGTRLTVV.

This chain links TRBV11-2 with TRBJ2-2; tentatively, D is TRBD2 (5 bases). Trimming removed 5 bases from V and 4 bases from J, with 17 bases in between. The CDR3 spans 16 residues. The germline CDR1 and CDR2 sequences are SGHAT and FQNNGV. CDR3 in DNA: TGTGCCAGCAGCCCGCGGACTTTTAGAGGCACCGGGGAGCTGTTTTTT. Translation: CASSPRTFRGTGELFF. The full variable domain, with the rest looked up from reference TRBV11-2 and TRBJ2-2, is EAGVAQSPRYKIIEKRQSVAFWCNPISGHATLYWYQQILGQGPKLLIQFQNNGVVDDSQLPKDRFSAERLKGVDSTLKIQPAKLEDSAVYLCASSPRTFRGTGELFFGEGSRLTVL.

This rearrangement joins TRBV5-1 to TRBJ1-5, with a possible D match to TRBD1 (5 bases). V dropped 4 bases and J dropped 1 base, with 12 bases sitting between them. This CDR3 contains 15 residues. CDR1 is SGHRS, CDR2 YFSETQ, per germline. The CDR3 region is CASSPGAQSNQPQHF. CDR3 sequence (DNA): TGCGCCAGCAGCCCCGGGGCCCAGAGCAATCAGCCCCAGCATTTT.

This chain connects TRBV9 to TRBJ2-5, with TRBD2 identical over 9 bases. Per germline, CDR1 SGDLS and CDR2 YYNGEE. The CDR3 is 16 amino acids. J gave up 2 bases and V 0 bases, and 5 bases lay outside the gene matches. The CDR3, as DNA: TGTGCCAGCAGCGTAGGGAGCGGGGGGTCGCAAGAGACCCAGTACTTC. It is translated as CASSVGSGGSQETQYF.

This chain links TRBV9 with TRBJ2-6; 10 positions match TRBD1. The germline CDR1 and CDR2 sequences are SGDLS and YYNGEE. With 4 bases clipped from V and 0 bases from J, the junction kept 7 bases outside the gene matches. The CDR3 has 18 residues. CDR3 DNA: TGTGCCAGCAGCCCAAGGGACAGGGGATTCTCTGGGGCCAACGTCCTGACTTTC. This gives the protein CASSPRDRGFSGANVLTF.

The CDR3 coding sequence is TGTGCCAGCAACGCCGGGGACGGTCTACCGGAGGAGCAGTACTTC. Translation: CASNAGDGLPEEQYF. The chain links TRBV19 to TRBJ2-7; D may match TRBD1 or TRBD2 (5 bases each). V gave up 9 bases and J gave up 7 bases, with 25 bases separating them. The CDR3 extends over 15 amino acids. Germline lookup yields CDR1 LNHDA and CDR2 SQIVND (reference sequence).